The clone carrying this T cell receptor beta chain has only a few counts. These data come from a study of blood T cells in healthy people across ages. Using a J-beta primer mix together with a sample-barcoded 5' primer, a second PCR was run for roughly 7 to 11 cycles. TCRdb reprocessed the 5' RACE reads with MiXCR, giving one entry per CDR3 protein. The sample shows approximately 1.5 million distinct CDR3 sequences, about 35% of them seen only once. V trimming: 2 bases; J trimming: 4 bases; junction bases outside the gene matches: 3. The length of the CDR3 is 13 residues. Germline V gives CDR1 GTSNPN, CDR2 SVGIG (reference sequence).

The TCR sequence derives from a woman aged 25 to 39 in good health. The sample was blood. The chain links TRBV30 to TRBJ1-1, with TRBD1 identical over 8 bases. CDR3 in DNA: TGTGCCTGGAGTAGGACAGGGTTCACTGAAGCTTTCTTT. It yields the protein CAWSRTGFTEAFF.